These T cell receptor beta chains were read from a single sample in a study of OX40 agonist ivuxolimab in advanced cancers. The assay was immunoSEQ multiplex PCR, and TCRdb's table has in-frame clones only and misses some. The table includes approximately 110,000 clones, around 93% detected once. The sample in question was CD4+ or CD8+ T cells sorted from blood, obtained in a trial of the OX40 agonist ivuxolimab. The receptors shown here come from an adult with an advanced solid tumor such as melanoma, head and neck, liver or kidney cancer. Each CDR3 is given with its conserved first and last residue. The order of the fields is J gene, clone size, V gene, D gene, CDR3 protein, CDR3 DNA. A D gene is named only where the DNA matches it firmly. Expanded clones get a size class; other rows say once, few or many, or leave the size out.

TRBJ2-2 - TRBV4-3 - CASSHLLGDTGELFF TGCGCCAGCAGCCACTTGCTAGGAGACACCGGGGAGCTGTTTTTT
TRBJ1-1 - TRBV14 TRBD1 CASSQDIAGQGLGEAFF TGTGCCAGCAGCCAAGATATTGCGGGACAGGGGTTGGGTGAAGCTTTCTTT
TRBJ2-3 - TRBV5-1 TRBD2 CASRELIAGVVSTDTQYF TGCGCCAGCAGAGAACTAATAGCGGGAGTGGTGAGCACAGATACGCAGTATTTT
TRBJ1-1 - TRBV19 - CASTLREKPEAFF TGTGCCAGTACCTTAAGGGAAAAACCTGAAGCTTTCTTT
TRBJ2-3 - TRBV5-1 - CASSPGLLEGWTDTQYF TGCGCCAGCAGCCCGGGACTCCTGGAAGGGTGGACAGATACGCAGTATTTT
TRBJ2-1 - TRBV18 TRBD1 CASSPLGTGSYNEQFF TGTGCCAGCTCACCACTCGGGACAGGATCCTACAATGAGCAGTTCTTC
TRBJ2-1 - TRBV27 TRBD1 CASRIRQGTYNEQFF TGTGCCAGCAGAATTAGACAGGGAACGTACAATGAGCAGTTCTTC
TRBJ2-1 - TRBV19 - CASSIEGSLSGNEQFF TGTGCCAGTAGTATAGAGGGGAGCCTTAGCGGCAATGAGCAGTTCTTC
TRBJ1-1 - TRBV7-3 TRBD1 CASSKTGGTEAFF TGTGCCAGCAGCAAGACAGGGGGGACTGAAGCTTTCTTT
TRBJ2-1 - TRBV9 TRBD2 CASSSAGGGYNEQFF TGTGCCAGCAGCTCGGCGGGAGGAGGTTACAATGAGCAGTTCTTC
TRBJ2-1 - TRBV15 TRBD2 CATSRLPTSGYNEQFF TGTGCCACCAGCAGGCTACCGACTAGCGGCTACAATGAGCAGTTCTTC
TRBJ2-2 - TRBV7-3 TRBD2 CASSFREGPGELFF TGTGCCAGCAGTTTCCGGGAGGGACCCGGGGAGCTGTTTTTT
TRBJ2-5 - TRBV7-9 - CASSLGDNPQETQYF TGTGCCAGCAGCTTGGGAGACAACCCTCAAGAGACCCAGTACTTC
TRBJ2-2 - TRBV28 - CASKVPGDTGELFF TGTGCCAGCAAGGTCCCGGGCGACACCGGGGAGCTGTTTTTT
TRBJ2-1 - TRBV5-1 TRBD1 CASSLGDSYNEQFF TGCGCCAGCAGCTTGGGGGACAGTTACAATGAGCAGTTCTTC
TRBJ2-3 - TRBV18 - CASSPTGSTDTQYF TGTGCCAGCTCCCCAACGGGCAGCACAGATACGCAGTATTTT
TRBJ2-3 - TRBV7-2 - CASSLVPADTQYF TGTGCCAGCAGCTTAGTTCCCGCAGATACGCAGTATTTT
TRBJ2-6 once TRBV7-9 - CASSLWGVAVLTF TGTGCCAGCAGCTTATGGGGGGTTGCGGTCCTGACTTTC
TRBJ1-3 - TRBV18 TRBD1 CASSLGQAVGNTIYF TGTGCCAGCTCACTCGGACAGGCCGTGGGAAACACCATATATTTT
TRBJ2-5 - TRBV27 TRBD2 CASSPLLAGGLTQTQYF TGTGCCAGCAGTCCTCTTTTAGCGGGAGGACTAACTCAGACCCAGTACTTC
TRBJ1-4 - TRBV12-2 - CASRLGTGTGSSKLFF TGTGCAAGTCGCTTAGGGACCGGGACAGGGAGCAGTAAACTGTTTTTT
TRBJ1-1 once TRBV19 TRBD1 CASSMKGAGTEAFF TGTGCCAGTAGTATGAAGGGGGCTGGGACTGAAGCTTTCTTT
TRBJ1-5 - TRBV6-5 - CASNRANQPQHF TGTGCCAGCAACAGGGCCAATCAGCCCCAGCATTTT
TRBJ2-7 - TRBV28 - CASSSHGGSGGSYEQYF TGTGCCAGCAGTTCACACGGGGGGTCAGGGGGTTCCTACGAGCAGTACTTC
TRBJ2-5 - TRBV5-4 TRBD1 CASSLAVNRGQETQYF TGTGCCAGCAGCTTGGCCGTAAACAGGGGCCAAGAGACCCAGTACTTC
TRBJ2-5 - TRBV9 - CASSVDQRETQYF TGTGCCAGCAGCGTAGATCAGCGGGAGACCCAGTACTTC
TRBJ2-2 - TRBV14 TRBD2 CASSLPSGRGTGELFF TGTGCCAGCAGCCTGCCGAGCGGGAGAGGCACCGGGGAGCTGTTTTTT
TRBJ1-1 - TRBV5-1 - CASSLAPGADTEAFF TGCGCCAGCAGCTTGGCTCCGGGGGCGGACACTGAAGCTTTCTTT
TRBJ2-7 - TRBV28 TRBD1 CASNRDRGAYEQYF TGTGCCAGCAACCGGGACAGGGGGGCCTACGAGCAGTACTTC
TRBJ1-1 - TRBV11-2 - CASSKTANTEAFF TGTGCCAGCAGCAAGACAGCGAACACTGAAGCTTTCTTT
TRBJ2-1 - TRBV10-1 - CATRGNNEQFF TGCGCCACCAGAGGAAACAATGAGCAGTTCTTC
TRBJ2-2 - TRBV7-2 - CASSFPNTGELFF TGTGCCAGCAGCTTCCCGAACACCGGGGAGCTGTTTTTT
TRBJ1-3 - TRBV6-1 - CASSGTHSGDTIYF TGTGCCAGCAGTGGGACCCATTCAGGGGACACCATATATTTT
TRBJ1-4 - TRBV5-1 TRBD1 CASRPGQGYGNEKLFF TGCGCCAGCAGACCAGGACAGGGTTACGGTAATGAAAAACTGTTTTTT
TRBJ2-7 - TRBV11-3 - CASGSQSSYEQYF TGTGCCAGCGGGTCCCAGAGCTCCTACGAGCAGTACTTC
TRBJ2-3 - TRBV10-3 TRBD1 CATGGQVGPDTQYF TGTGCCACCGGGGGACAGGTGGGCCCAGATACGCAGTATTTT
TRBJ2-5 - TRBV2 - CASSPLVGYQETQYF TGTGCCAGCAGTCCCCTGGTGGGGTACCAAGAGACCCAGTACTTC
TRBJ1-5 once TRBV15 - CATSSEGQGHQPQHF TGTGCCACCAGCAGTGAAGGGCAGGGCCATCAGCCCCAGCATTTT
TRBJ1-1 - TRBV28 - CASKQGRSEAFF TGTGCCAGCAAACAGGGTAGGTCTGAAGCTTTCTTT
TRBJ2-3 - TRBV11-2 - CASSLEYLARQYF TGTGCCAGCAGCTTAGAGTATTTGGCAAGGCAGTATTTT
TRBJ2-7 few TRBV2 - CASSVRRRTDEQYF TGTGCCAGCAGTGTGCGCCGACGGACGGACGAGCAGTACTTC